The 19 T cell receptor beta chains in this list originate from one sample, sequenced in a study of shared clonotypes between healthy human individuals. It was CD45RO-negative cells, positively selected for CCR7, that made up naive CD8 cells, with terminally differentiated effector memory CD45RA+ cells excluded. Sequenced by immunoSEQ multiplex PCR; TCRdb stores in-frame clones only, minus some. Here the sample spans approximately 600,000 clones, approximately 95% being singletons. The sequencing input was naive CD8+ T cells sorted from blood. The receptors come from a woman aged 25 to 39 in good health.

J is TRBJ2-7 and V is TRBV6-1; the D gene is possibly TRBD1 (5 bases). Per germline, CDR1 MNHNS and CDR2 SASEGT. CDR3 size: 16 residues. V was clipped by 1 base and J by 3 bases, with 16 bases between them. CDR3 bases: TGTGCCAGCAGTGAAGGGGGCTATTACAGCGTCTACGAGCAGTACTTC. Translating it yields CASSEGGYYSVYEQYF.

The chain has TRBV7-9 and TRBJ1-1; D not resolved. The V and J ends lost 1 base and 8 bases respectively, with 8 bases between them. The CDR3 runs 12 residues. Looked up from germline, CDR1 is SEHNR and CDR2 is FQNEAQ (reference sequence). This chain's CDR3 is CASSLGAVEAFF. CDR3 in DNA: TGTGCCAGCAGCTTAGGGGCTGTGGAAGCTTTCTTT.

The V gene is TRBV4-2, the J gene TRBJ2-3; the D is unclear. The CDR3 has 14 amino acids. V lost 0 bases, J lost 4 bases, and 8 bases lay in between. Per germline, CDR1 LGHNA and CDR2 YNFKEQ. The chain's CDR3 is CASSQDPGADTQYF. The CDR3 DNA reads TGTGCCAGCAGCCAAGATCCCGGTGCAGATACGCAGTATTTT.

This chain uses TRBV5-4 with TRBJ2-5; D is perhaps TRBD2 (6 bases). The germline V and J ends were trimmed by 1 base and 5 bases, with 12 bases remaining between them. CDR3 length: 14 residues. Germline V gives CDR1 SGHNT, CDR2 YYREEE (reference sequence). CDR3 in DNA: TGTGCCAGCAGCTTGCTGGGGGGTATGGAGACCCAGTACTTC. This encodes CASSLLGGMETQYF.

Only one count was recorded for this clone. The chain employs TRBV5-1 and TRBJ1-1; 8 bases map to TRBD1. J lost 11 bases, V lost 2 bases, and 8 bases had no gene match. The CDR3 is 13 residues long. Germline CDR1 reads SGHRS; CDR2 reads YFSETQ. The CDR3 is CASSFRGPLWAFF. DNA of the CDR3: TGCGCCAGCAGCTTCAGGGGGCCCCTGTGGGCTTTCTTT.

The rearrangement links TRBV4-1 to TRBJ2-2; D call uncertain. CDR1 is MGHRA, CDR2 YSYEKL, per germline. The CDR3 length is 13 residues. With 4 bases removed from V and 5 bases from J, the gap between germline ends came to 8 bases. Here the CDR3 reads CASSPRPTGELFF. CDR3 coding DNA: TGCGCCAGCAGCCCCCGGCCGACCGGGGAGCTGTTTTTT.

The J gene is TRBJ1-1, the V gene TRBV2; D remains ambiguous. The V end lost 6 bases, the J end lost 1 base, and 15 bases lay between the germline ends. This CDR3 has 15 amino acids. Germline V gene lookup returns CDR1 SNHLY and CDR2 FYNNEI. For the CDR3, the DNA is TGTGCCAGCAGCGGTACGACTTCCCCGAACACTGAAGCTTTCTTT. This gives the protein CASSGTTSPNTEAFF.

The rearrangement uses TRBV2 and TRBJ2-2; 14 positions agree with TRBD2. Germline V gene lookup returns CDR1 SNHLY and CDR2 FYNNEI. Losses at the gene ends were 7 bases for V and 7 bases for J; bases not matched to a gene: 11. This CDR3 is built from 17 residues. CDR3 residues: CASNDLTSGRAGGELFF. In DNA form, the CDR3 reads TGTGCCAGCAATGACCTGACTAGCGGGAGGGCCGGCGGGGAGCTGTTTTTT.

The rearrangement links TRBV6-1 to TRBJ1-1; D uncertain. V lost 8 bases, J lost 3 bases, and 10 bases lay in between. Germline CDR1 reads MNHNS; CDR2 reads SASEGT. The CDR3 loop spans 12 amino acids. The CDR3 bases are TGTGCCAGCCACGAAGATTACACTGAAGCTTTCTTT. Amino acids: CASHEDYTEAFF.

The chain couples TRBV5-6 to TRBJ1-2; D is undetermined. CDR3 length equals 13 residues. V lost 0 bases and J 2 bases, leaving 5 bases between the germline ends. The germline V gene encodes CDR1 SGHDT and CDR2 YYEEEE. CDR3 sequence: CASSLEENYGYTF. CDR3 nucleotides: TGTGCCAGCAGCTTGGAAGAAAACTATGGCTACACCTTC.

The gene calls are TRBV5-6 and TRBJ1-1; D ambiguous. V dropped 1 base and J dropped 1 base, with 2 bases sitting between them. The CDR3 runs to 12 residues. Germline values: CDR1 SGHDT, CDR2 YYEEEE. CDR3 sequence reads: CASSLWNTEAFF. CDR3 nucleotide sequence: TGTGCCAGCAGCTTGTGGAACACTGAAGCTTTCTTT.

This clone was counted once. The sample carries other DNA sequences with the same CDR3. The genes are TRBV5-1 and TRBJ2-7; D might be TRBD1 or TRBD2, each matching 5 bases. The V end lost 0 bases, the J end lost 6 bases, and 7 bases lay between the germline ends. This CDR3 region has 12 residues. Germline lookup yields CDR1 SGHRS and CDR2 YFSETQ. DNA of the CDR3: TGCGCCAGCAGCTTGGTTGGGGGCGAGCAGTACTTC. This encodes CASSLVGGEQYF.

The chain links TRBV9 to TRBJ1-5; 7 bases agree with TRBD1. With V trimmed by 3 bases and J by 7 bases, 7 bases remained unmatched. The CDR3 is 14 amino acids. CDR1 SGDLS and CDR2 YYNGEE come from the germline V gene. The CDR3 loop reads CASSEDRVGQPQHF. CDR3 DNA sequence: TGTGCCAGCAGCGAAGACAGGGTGGGCCAGCCCCAGCATTTT.

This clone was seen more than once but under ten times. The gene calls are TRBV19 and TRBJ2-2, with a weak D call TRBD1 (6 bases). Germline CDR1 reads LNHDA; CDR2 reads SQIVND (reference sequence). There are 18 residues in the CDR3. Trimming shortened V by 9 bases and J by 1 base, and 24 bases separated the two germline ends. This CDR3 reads CASTIPGHKQGNTGELFF. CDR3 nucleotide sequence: TGTGCCAGCACTATTCCGGGACACAAGCAGGGGAACACCGGGGAGCTGTTTTTT.

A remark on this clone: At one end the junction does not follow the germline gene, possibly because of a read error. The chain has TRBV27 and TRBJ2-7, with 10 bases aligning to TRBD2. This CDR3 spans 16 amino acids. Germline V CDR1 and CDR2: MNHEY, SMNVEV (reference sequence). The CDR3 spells CASSLPNRLAGDPWGF. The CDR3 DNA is TGTGCCAGCAGTTTACCCAACCGCCTAGCGGGAGATCCGTGGGGCTTC.

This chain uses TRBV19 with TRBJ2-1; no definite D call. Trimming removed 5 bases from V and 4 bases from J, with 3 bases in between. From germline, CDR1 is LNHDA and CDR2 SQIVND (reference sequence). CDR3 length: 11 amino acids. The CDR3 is CASSYYNEQFF. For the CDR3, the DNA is TGTGCCAGTAGTTATTACAATGAGCAGTTCTTC.

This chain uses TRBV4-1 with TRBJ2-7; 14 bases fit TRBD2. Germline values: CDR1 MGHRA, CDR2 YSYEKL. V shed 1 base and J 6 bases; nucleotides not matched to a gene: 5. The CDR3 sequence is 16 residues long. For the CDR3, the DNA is TGCGCCAGCAGCCAAGGTTCCGGGACTAGCGGGAGCGAGCAGTACTTC. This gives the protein CASSQGSGTSGSEQYF.

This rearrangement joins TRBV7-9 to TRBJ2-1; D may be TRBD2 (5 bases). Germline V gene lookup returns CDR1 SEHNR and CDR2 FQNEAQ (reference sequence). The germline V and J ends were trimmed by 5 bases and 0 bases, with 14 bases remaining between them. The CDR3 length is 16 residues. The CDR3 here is CASSPPGSRSYNEQFF. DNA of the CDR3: TGTGCCAGCAGCCCGCCGGGGTCTCGCTCCTACAATGAGCAGTTCTTC.

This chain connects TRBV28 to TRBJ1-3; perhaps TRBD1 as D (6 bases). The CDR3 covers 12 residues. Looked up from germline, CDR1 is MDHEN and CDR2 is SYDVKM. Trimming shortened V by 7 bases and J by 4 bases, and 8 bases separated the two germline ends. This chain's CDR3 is CASTDRGNTIYF. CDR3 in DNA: TGTGCCAGCACGGACAGAGGAAACACCATATATTTT.